The 20 T cell receptor beta chains reported below all come from one sample, sequenced in a study of molecular identifiers for immune sequencing clone quantification. In TCRdb, the PCR reads were re-called with MiXCR into one record per CDR3 protein. Of approximately 590,000 distinct CDR3 sequences listed, about 25% are singletons. Sequencing was done on a sample of naive CD8+ T cells from blood, with Jurkat cell RNA spiked in. Stated subset: FACS-sorted CD8+CD4-CCR7+CD45RA+ naive T cells. The receptor source for this set is a human donor in good health. Some libraries in this study had Jurkat cell RNA spiked in.

Details on this clonotype: At one boundary the junction diverges from the germline segment, which might be a read error. The chain combines TRBV12-3 or TRBV12-4 with TRBJ1-1; D perhaps matches TRBD1 (6 bases). This CDR3 has 15 amino acids. The CDR3 nucleotides read TGTGCCAGCAGTCCCTCCTCGGATGGGGCCCTGGGGGCTCTCTTT. This gives the protein CASSPSSDGALGALF.

The V and J genes are TRBV28 and TRBJ1-6; weak D call: TRBD1 (5 bases). This CDR3 comprises 10 residues. Deletions cut 9 bases from V and 13 bases from J, with 10 bases between. The germline V gene encodes CDR1 MDHEN and CDR2 SYDVKM. The CDR3, as DNA: TGTGCCAGTGGGGACTACCCCCTCCACTTT. Residues: CASGDYPLHF.

V gene TRBV7-2 combines with J gene TRBJ2-5; D not resolved. The CDR3 has 15 residues. The germline V gene has CDR1 SGHTA and CDR2 FQGNSA. The germline V and J ends were trimmed by 4 bases and 2 bases, with 14 bases remaining between them. The CDR3 bases are TGTGCCAGCAGCTACTATGACATGATTCAAGAGACCCAGTACTTC. Its protein is CASSYYDMIQETQYF.

A few counts support this clonotype. V usage is TRBV6-5 and J usage is TRBJ1-1; D ambiguous. Germline CDR1 and CDR2: MNHEY and SVGAGI. The V end lost 0 bases, the J end lost 3 bases, and 17 bases lay between the germline ends. The CDR3 is made up of 17 amino acids. CDR3 residues: CASSYSTGAQLHTEAFF. In DNA, the CDR3 is TGTGCCAGCAGTTACTCGACGGGTGCACAATTACACACTGAAGCTTTCTTT.

Many counts were recorded for this clonotype. The chain recombines TRBV27 with TRBJ2-7; possibly TRBD1 for D (5 bases). V was pared by 1 base and J by 3 bases, with 10 bases between. Germline V CDR1 and CDR2: MNHEY, SMNVEV (reference sequence). The CDR3 extends over 14 amino acids. The CDR3 reads CASSLFGAHYEQYF. The CDR3 nucleotides are TGTGCCAGCAGTTTATTTGGGGCACACTACGAGCAGTACTTC.

Many counts were recorded for this clonotype. The chain employs TRBV20-1 and TRBJ2-3, with TRBD2 matching over 9 bases. This CDR3 region has 16 residues. Germline-derived CDR1 and CDR2 are DFQATT and SNEGSKA (reference sequence). V dropped 6 bases and J dropped 2; count of bases not matched to a gene: 12. CDR3 DNA: TGCAGTGCCCGCACCCTAGCGGGGACCTACACAGATACGCAGTATTTT. It translates to CSARTLAGTYTDTQYF.

The rearrangement uses TRBV6-2 or TRBV6-3 and TRBJ2-7; TRBD2 matches 8 bases. In germline, CDR1 is MNHEY, CDR2 SVGEGT. This CDR3 is built from 16 residues. V trimming: 6 bases; J trimming: 3 bases; junction bases outside the gene matches: 13. Written as DNA, the CDR3 is TGTGCCAGCAGCCCACCCGGGGGGGCCGGGATCTACGAGCAGTACTTC. This codes for CASSPPGGAGIYEQYF.

The V gene is TRBV6-2 or TRBV6-3, the J gene TRBJ2-7; 9 bases align to TRBD2. The CDR3 covers 13 residues. J gave up 3 bases and V 5 bases, and 2 bases lay outside the gene matches. The germline V gene encodes CDR1 MNHEY and CDR2 SVGEGT. The CDR3 DNA reads TGTGCCAGCAGTGCACTAGCGGGCTACGAGCAGTACTTC. It encodes CASSALAGYEQYF.

The CDR3 protein is CASSLLPRQETQYF. CDR3 bases: TGTGCCAGCAGTTTACTCCCCAGACAAGAGACCCAGTACTTC. This rearrangement joins TRBV12-3 or TRBV12-4 to TRBJ2-5; D ambiguous. The CDR3 spans 14 residues. Trimming stripped 2 bases from V and 2 bases from J, with 9 bases between.

Ten or more counts support this clonotype. CDR3 sequence: CASSLYRENTEAFF. The DNA for the CDR3 is TGCGCCAGCAGCTTGTATAGAGAGAACACTGAAGCTTTCTTT. The V gene is TRBV5-1, the J gene TRBJ1-1; D is uncertain. Trimming took off 1 base at V and 1 base at J, with 8 bases between the two ends. The CDR3 extends over 14 amino acids. The germline CDR1 and CDR2 sequences are SGHRS and YFSETQ.

This clonotype showed up many times. The rearrangement links TRBV10-2 to TRBJ2-3, with 9 bases identical to TRBD2. Unmatched junction bases numbered 8, after V lost 4 bases and J lost 3 bases. The CDR3 covers 16 residues. Germline V gene data show CDR1 as WSHSY and CDR2 as SAAADI. The CDR3: CASSGDSGGRTDTQYF. The CDR3 DNA reads TGCGCCAGCAGTGGTGATAGCGGGGGTCGGACAGATACGCAGTATTTT.

The CDR3 nucleotides read TGTGCCAGTAGTATAGGAGAAGGACAGGGGAGTTTGGAGACCCAGTACTTC. It is translated as CASSIGEGQGSLETQYF. The chain uses TRBV19 and TRBJ2-5, with 9 bases identical to TRBD1. This CDR3 spans 17 amino acids. CDR1 LNHDA and CDR2 SQIVND come from the germline V gene (reference sequence). Trimming cost V 1 base and J 5 bases; bases outside gene matches: 11. The entire variable domain, with the rest obtained from reference TRBV19 and TRBJ2-5, is as follows: DGGITQSPKYLFRKEGQNVTLSCEQNLNHDAMYWYRQDPGQGLRLIYYSQIVNDFQKGDIAEGYSVSREKKESFPLTVTSAQKNPTAFYLCASSIGEGQGSLETQYFGPGTRLLVL.

The chain couples TRBV5-4 to TRBJ2-1, with a possible D match to TRBD1 (6 bases). Looked up from germline, CDR1 is SGHNT and CDR2 is YYREEE (reference sequence). The CDR3 length is 13 residues. V dropped 0 bases and J dropped 7 bases, with 8 bases sitting between them. As DNA, the CDR3 is TGTGCCAGCAGCTTGGAACAGGGTAATGAGCAGTTCTTC. Translated: CASSLEQGNEQFF.

This clonotype was seen many times. This chain joins TRBV29-1 and TRBJ1-1, with TRBD1 as a possible D gene (6 bases). CDR3 length: 13 residues. Looked up from germline, CDR1 is SQVTM and CDR2 is ANQGSEA. Trimming took off 6 bases at V and 6 bases at J, with 17 bases between the two ends. For the CDR3, the DNA is TGCAGCGTCAGCACAGGGATCGTCCCTGAAGCTTTCTTT. Amino acids: CSVSTGIVPEAFF.

This chain links TRBV19 with TRBJ1-1; D is ambiguous. Germline V gene lookup returns CDR1 LNHDA and CDR2 SQIVND (reference sequence). This CDR3 contains 13 residues. Trimming left V 1 base short and J 4 bases short, with 7 bases between. The CDR3 sequence is CASSIGDTTEAFF. The CDR3 DNA follows: TGTGCCAGTAGTATAGGAGACACCACTGAAGCTTTCTTT.

This clonotype was detected a few times. The chain links TRBV27 to TRBJ2-7; possible D gene TRBD1, 6 bases. The germline V gene has CDR1 MNHEY and CDR2 SMNVEV (reference sequence). The V end was cut by 1 base, the J end by 2 bases, with 15 bases between. The CDR3 length is 16 residues. The CDR3: CASSLFWTAMTYEQYF. CDR3 nucleotides: TGTGCCAGCAGTTTATTCTGGACAGCCATGACCTACGAGCAGTACTTC.

The chain couples TRBV30 to TRBJ1-3; tentative D call: TRBD1 (5 bases). Germline V gene lookup returns CDR1 GTSNPN and CDR2 SVGIG (reference sequence). V lost 1 base, J lost 0 bases, and 13 bases lay in between. This CDR3 contains 16 residues. The CDR3 coding sequence is TGTGCCTGGAGTGGCCGGAGGGGCTTCTCTGGAAACACCATATATTTT. It codes for CAWSGRRGFSGNTIYF.

Only a few counts were recorded for this clonotype. The chain recombines TRBV20-1 with TRBJ2-3, with 9 bases aligning to TRBD2. CDR3 length equals 19 residues. With V trimmed by 1 base and J by 2 bases, 16 bases remained unmatched. Germline V gene lookup returns CDR1 DFQATT and CDR2 SNEGSKA (reference sequence). The CDR3 DNA sequence: TGCAGTGCTAGAGCGCCCCTGGAGCGGGGGGCCAGGGTCACAGATACGCAGTATTTT. Translated, it gives CSARAPLERGARVTDTQYF.

As for this clonotype: Mismatch with germline at one junction end may stem from a read error. This sequence joins TRBV7-9 and TRBJ2-1; 16 nucleotides match TRBD2. This CDR3 is built from 19 residues. Germline CDR1 and CDR2: SEHNR and FQNEAQ (reference sequence). In DNA form, the CDR3 reads TGTGCCAGCAGCCGACGCCCCGGGACTAGCGGGGGGGCGGACAATGACCAGTTCTTC. As protein: CASSRRPGTSGGADNDQFF.

Details on this clonotype: This likely comes from a read error, as the CDR3 has no conserved phenylalanine or tryptophan at its end. V and J are TRBV28 and TRBJ1-1; no definite D call. The CDR3 extends over 12 amino acids. V was pared by 11 bases and J by 1 base, with 11 bases between. Germline-derived CDR1 and CDR2 are MDHEN and SYDVKM. CDR3 DNA: TGTGCCCGCGCATCCTGGAACACTGAAGCTTTCTGT. Translation gives CARASWNTEAFC.